This TCR beta chain was identified in a study of CD8 T cells in ankylosing spondylitis. Study conclusions and caveats: A TCR beta motif of fewer than 10 highly homologous variants seemed to mark ankylosing spondylitis blood. According to the report, clones linked to the disease were significantly enriched in matched synovial fluid samples taken from ankylosing spondylitis patients. In peripheral blood, disease-linked CD8+ clones occurred at relatively low frequencies.

Library preparation for TCR beta used quantitative 5'-RACE with molecular barcodes. TCRdb recomputed calls from the 5' RACE reads with MiXCR, one row per CDR3 protein. The data show 800,000 to 900,000 distinct CDR3 sequences, 12% seen once. V lost 5 bases to trimming and J lost 4 bases; unmatched junction nucleotides: 7. CDR1 is SGHNT and CDR2 is YENEEA in the germline V gene. This CDR3 contains 16 residues. On this clonotype: Its specificity is unknown.

The specimen sequenced was blood, either unsorted or a sorted T cell fraction (not recorded which). The receptor was isolated from a male donor with ankylosing spondylitis. This sequence joins TRBV11-3 and TRBJ2-4; TRBD2 agrees at 11 bases. Written as DNA, the CDR3 is TGTGCCAGCAGCGCAGCTAGCGGGAGGACTAAAAACATTCAGTACTTC. Translated: CASSAASGRTKNIQYF.